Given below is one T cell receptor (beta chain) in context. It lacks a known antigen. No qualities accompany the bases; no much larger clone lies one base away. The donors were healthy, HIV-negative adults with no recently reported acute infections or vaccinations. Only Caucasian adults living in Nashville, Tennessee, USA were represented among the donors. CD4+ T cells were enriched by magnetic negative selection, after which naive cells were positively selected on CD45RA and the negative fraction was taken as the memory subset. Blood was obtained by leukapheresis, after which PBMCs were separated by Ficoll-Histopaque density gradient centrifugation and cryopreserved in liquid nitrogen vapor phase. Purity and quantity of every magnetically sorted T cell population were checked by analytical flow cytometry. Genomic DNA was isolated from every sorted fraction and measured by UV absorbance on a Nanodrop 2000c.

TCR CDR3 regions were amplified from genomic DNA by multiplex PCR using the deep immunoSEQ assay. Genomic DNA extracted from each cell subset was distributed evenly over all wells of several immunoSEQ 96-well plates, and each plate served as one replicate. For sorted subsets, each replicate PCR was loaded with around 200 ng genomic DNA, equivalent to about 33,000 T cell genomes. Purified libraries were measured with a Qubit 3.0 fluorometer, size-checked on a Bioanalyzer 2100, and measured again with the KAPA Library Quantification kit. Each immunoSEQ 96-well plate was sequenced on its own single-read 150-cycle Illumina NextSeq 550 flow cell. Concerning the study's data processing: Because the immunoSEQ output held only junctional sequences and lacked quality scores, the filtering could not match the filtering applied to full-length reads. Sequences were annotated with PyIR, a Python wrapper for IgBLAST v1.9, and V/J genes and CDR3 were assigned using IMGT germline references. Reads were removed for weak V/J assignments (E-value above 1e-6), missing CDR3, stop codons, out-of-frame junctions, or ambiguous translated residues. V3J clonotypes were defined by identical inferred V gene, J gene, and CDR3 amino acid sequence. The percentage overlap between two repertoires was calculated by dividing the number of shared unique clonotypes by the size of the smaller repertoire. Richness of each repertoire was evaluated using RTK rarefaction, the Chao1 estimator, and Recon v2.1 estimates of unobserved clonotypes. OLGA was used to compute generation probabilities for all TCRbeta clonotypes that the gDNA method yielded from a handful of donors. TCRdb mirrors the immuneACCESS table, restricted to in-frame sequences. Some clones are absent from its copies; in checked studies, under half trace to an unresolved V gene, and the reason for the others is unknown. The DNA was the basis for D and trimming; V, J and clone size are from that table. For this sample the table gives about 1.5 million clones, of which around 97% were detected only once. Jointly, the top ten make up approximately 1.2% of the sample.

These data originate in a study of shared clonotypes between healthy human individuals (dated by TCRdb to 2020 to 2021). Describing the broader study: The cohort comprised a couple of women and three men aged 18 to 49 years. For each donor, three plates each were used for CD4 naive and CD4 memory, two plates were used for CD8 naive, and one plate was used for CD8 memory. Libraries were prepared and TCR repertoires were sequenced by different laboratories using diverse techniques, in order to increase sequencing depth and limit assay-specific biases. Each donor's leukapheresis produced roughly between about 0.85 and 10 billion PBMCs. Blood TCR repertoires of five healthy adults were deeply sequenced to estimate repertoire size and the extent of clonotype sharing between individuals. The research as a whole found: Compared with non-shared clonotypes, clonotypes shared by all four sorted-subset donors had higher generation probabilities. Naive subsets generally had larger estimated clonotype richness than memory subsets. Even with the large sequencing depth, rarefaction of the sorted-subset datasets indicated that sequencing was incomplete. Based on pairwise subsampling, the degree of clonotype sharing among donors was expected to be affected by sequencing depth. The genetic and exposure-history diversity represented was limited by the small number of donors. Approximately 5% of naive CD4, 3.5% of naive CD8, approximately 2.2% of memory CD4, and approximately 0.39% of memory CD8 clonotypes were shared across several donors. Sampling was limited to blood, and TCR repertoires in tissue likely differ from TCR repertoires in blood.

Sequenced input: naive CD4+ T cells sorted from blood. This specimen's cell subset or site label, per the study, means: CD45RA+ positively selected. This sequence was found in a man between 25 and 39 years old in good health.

In nucleotides, the sequence is TGTGCCAGCAGTTTGAGACTAGCGGGGGGCCAGGAGACCCAGTACTTC. Translated, it reads CASSLRLAGGQETQYF. The receptor chain draws on TRBV2 and TRBJ2-5, and 13 bases in between align with TRBD2. Trimmed from V: 5 bases; trimmed from J: 5 bases; junction bases lacking a gene match: 8. As encoded in the germline V gene, CDR1 is SNHLY while CDR2 is FYNNEI. The CDR3 contains 16 residues, cysteine and phenylalanine counted. The entry retains the CDR3 DNA only, 48 bases that are in frame from base 1. The full variable domain, with segments outside the CDR3 supplied by the reference TRBV2 and TRBJ2-5 proteins, appears as EPEVTQTPSHQVTQMGQEVILRCVPISNHLYFYWYRQILGQKVEFLVSFYNNEISEKSEIFDDQFSVERPDGSNFTLKIRSTKLEDSAMYFCASSLRLAGGQETQYFGPGTRLLVL.